These 30 T cell receptor beta chains were sequenced from one sample in a study of CD8 T cells in ankylosing spondylitis. For these TCRs, the target antigens are not known. Notes on the study in general: Ankylosing spondylitis blood appeared to carry a characteristic TCR beta motif of several highly homologous variants.

MiXCR, run by TCRdb on the 5' RACE reads, gives a single entry per CDR3 protein. The sample includes around 890,000 distinct CDR3 sequences, around 11% of them seen just once. The sequenced material came from blood, either unsorted or a sorted T cell fraction (not recorded which). All receptors derive from a male donor with ankylosing spondylitis.

The J gene is TRBJ1-1, the V gene TRBV10-3; the match to TRBD1 covers 8 bases. The CDR3 sequence is 13 residues long. J was trimmed by 5 bases and V by 8 bases; bases with no gene match: 7. Germline V gene lookup returns CDR1 ENHRY and CDR2 SYGVKD. The CDR3 DNA follows: TGTGCCATCCGGGACAGGCCGAGTACTGAAGCTTTCTTT. Translation: CAIRDRPSTEAFF.

There are many counts of this clonotype. The chain is built from TRBV29-1 and TRBJ1-2; D is possibly TRBD1 (6 bases). Germline loops: CDR1 SQVTM, CDR2 ANQGSEA. This CDR3 has 15 residues. The V gene lost 5 bases and the J gene lost 8 bases, with 24 bases spanning the gap. The CDR3 is CSVYSFDRRPSGYTF. The CDR3 DNA reads TGCAGCGTTTACTCTTTTGACAGGAGGCCGAGCGGCTACACCTTC.

This clonotype appeared many times. The chain has TRBV10-3 and TRBJ2-1; 10 nucleotides align to TRBD1. The CDR3 extends over 13 amino acids. CDR1 ENHRY and CDR2 SYGVKD come from the germline V gene. V lost 9 bases, J lost 3 bases, and 2 bases stayed unmatched. Written as DNA, the CDR3 is TGTGCCATTGGGACAGGGGTCTACAATGAGCAGTTCTTC. Protein product: CAIGTGVYNEQFF.

This chain uses TRBV7-3 with TRBJ1-1, with D hard to call. CDR3 length: 14 residues. Germline V CDR1 and CDR2: SGHTA, FQGTGA. Trimming cost V 6 bases and J 4 bases, with 15 bases left between them. CDR3: CASRPGTWSTEAFF. The DNA for the CDR3 is TGTGCCAGCAGACCGGGAACATGGAGCACTGAAGCTTTCTTT.

This chain links TRBV12-5 with TRBJ2-1; 8 bases fit TRBD2. CDR3 size: 15 residues. V lost 4 bases to trimming and J lost 3 bases; unmatched junction nucleotides: 5. Germline CDR1 and CDR2: LGHNT and FRNRAP. This chain's CDR3 is CASGSSGTSYNEQFF. CDR3 bases: TGTGCTAGTGGTTCCTCCGGGACTAGCTACAATGAGCAGTTCTTC.

The genes are TRBV6-6 and TRBJ2-3; possible D gene TRBD1, 7 bases. Germline CDR1 MNHNY, CDR2 SVGAGI (reference sequence). The CDR3 is 13 amino acids. V gave up 8 bases and J gave up 4 bases, with 13 bases separating them. The CDR3 loop reads CASRGTVADTQYF. Written as DNA, the CDR3 is TGTGCCAGCCGCGGGACAGTTGCAGATACGCAGTATTTT.

This clonotype was seen a handful of times. V is TRBV6-1 and J is TRBJ1-1; no firm D call. The germline V and J ends were trimmed by 7 bases and 9 bases, with 18 bases remaining between them. Germline V CDR1 and CDR2: MNHNS, SASEGT. This CDR3 is built from 13 residues. CDR3: CASTPRSLIQAFF. In nucleotides, the CDR3 is TGTGCCAGCACCCCAAGGTCGCTAATACAAGCTTTCTTT.

The rearrangement uses TRBV5-5 and TRBJ2-3; D unclear. V was pared by 2 bases and J by 4 bases, with 11 bases between. Germline CDR1 SGHKS, CDR2 YYEKEE (reference sequence). The CDR3 sequence is 14 residues long. This chain's CDR3 is CASSFGRWSDTQYF. In nucleotides, the CDR3 is TGTGCCAGCAGCTTTGGGCGGTGGTCAGATACGCAGTATTTT.

This clonotype has just a few counts. The chain joins TRBV12-3 or TRBV12-4 to TRBJ2-3; 15 bases match TRBD2. V shed 5 bases, J shed 5 bases, and the junction held 8 bases outside the gene matches. CDR3 length: 17 residues. CDR3 DNA: TGTGCCAGCAGTCTGGGACTAGCGGGAGGTTTGGGAGATACGCAGTATTTT. Its translation: CASSLGLAGGLGDTQYF.

This clonotype occurred a few times. CDR3 in amino acids: CASSSQRAEQYF. CDR3 DNA sequence: TGTGCCAGCAGTTCCCAGCGGGCCGAGCAGTACTTC. This sequence joins TRBV6-2 or TRBV6-3 and TRBJ2-7, with D possibly TRBD2 on 6 matching bases. The CDR3 sequence is 12 residues long. Germline-derived CDR1 and CDR2 are MNHEY and SVGEGT. The V gene lost 4 bases and the J gene lost 6 bases, with 10 bases spanning the gap.

This clonotype was counted a few times. The gene calls are TRBV19 and TRBJ2-7; D gene uncertain. Germline lookup yields CDR1 LNHDA and CDR2 SQIVND (reference sequence). The CDR3 loop spans 14 amino acids. Trimming cost V 4 bases and J 6 bases, with 16 bases left between them. CDR3 nucleotides: TGTGCCAGTAGTACCTCCCAAGGAGTAACCGAGCAGTACTTC. Its protein product is CASSTSQGVTEQYF.

The chain is built from TRBV4-2 and TRBJ1-4, with 8 bases matching TRBD1. Unmatched junction bases numbered 5, after V lost 0 bases and J lost 8 bases. Looked up from germline, CDR1 is LGHNA and CDR2 is YNFKEQ. The CDR3 is 15 amino acids. The CDR3 loop reads CASSQDDRGGEKLFF. The CDR3, as DNA: TGTGCCAGCAGCCAAGATGACAGGGGAGGGGAAAAACTGTTTTTT.

This clonotype has ten or more counts. The chain is built from TRBV6-2 or TRBV6-3 and TRBJ1-2, with 9 nucleotides matching TRBD1. Germline CDR1 is MNHEY and CDR2 is SVGEGT. The junction had 6 bases not matched to a gene; V was cut back by 3 bases and J by 4 bases. This CDR3 has 15 amino acids. The CDR3 is CASSYLGQGSYGYTF. Written as DNA, the CDR3 is TGTGCCAGCAGTTATCTGGGACAGGGAAGCTATGGCTACACCTTC.

This clonotype was detected a few times. The V and J genes are TRBV20-1 and TRBJ1-5; no clear D. Trimming stripped 3 bases from V and 5 bases from J, with 8 bases between. The germline CDR1 and CDR2 sequences are DFQATT and SNEGSKA (reference sequence). This CDR3 comprises 12 residues. CDR3 in amino acids: CSASDWDQPQHF. Written as DNA, the CDR3 is TGCAGTGCTAGTGACTGGGATCAGCCCCAGCATTTT.

The V and J genes are TRBV28 and TRBJ2-4, with 7 bases aligning to TRBD1. The germline CDR1 and CDR2 sequences are MDHEN and SYDVKM. This CDR3 spans 13 amino acids. V gave up 5 bases and J gave up 6 bases; unmatched junction bases: 4. CDR3 protein: CASSLGTVNIQYF. The DNA of the CDR3 is TGTGCCAGCAGTCTAGGGACAGTAAACATTCAGTACTTC. The variable domain in full, completed from reference TRBV28 and TRBJ2-4, reads DVKVTQSSRYLVKRTGEKVFLECVQDMDHENMFWYRQDPGLGLRLIYFSYDVKMKEKGDIPEGYSVSREKKERFSLILESASTNQTSMYLCASSLGTVNIQYFGAGTRLSVL.

A few counts support this clonotype. The chain employs TRBV7-2 and TRBJ2-7; TRBD2 agrees at 8 bases. Germline V gene lookup returns CDR1 SGHTA and CDR2 FQGNSA. This CDR3 has 12 amino acids. Germline trimming cut 3 bases from V and 12 bases from J; bases unmatched to any gene: 7. CDR3 bases: TGTGCCAGCAGCTTCTCCGGGGGGGCTATGTACTTC. It encodes CASSFSGGAMYF.

This clonotype was found a few times. V is TRBV12-3 or TRBV12-4 and J is TRBJ1-2; 7 positions match TRBD1. CDR3 length: 15 amino acids. Trimming at V came to 5 bases and at J to 7 bases, leaving 13 bases not matched to a gene. Here the CDR3 DNA reads TGTGCCAGCAGTCCCAGGACAGGTTATGCGGGTGGCTACACCTTC. Translation: CASSPRTGYAGGYTF.

This clonotype was observed a handful of times. The chain recombines TRBV5-1 with TRBJ2-7, with TRBD2 matching over 11 bases. The CDR3 totals 15 residues. The J segment lost 2 bases and the V segment lost 3 bases, leaving 4 bases of the junction unmatched. The V gene's germline CDR1 is SGHRS and CDR2 YFSETQ. The CDR3 is CASSWGLAEAYEQYF. CDR3 nucleotide sequence: TGCGCCAGCAGCTGGGGACTAGCGGAGGCCTACGAGCAGTACTTC.

This clonotype was found many times. The V call is TRBV5-1, the J call TRBJ2-1; TRBD2 agrees at 11 bases. The CDR3 is made up of 16 amino acids. Germline-derived CDR1 and CDR2 are SGHRS and YFSETQ. V trimming: 4 bases; J trimming: 12 bases; junction bases outside the gene matches: 15. The CDR3 nucleotides read TGCGCCAGCAGCCCCACTAGCGGGAGCCAGCAAAACAGGCAGTTCTTC. Its protein product is CASSPTSGSQQNRQFF.

The chain joins TRBV9 to TRBJ2-5, with TRBD1 matching over 7 bases. The germline gives CDR1 SGDLS, CDR2 YYNGEE. J lost 1 base, V lost 0 bases, and 3 bases had no gene match. The CDR3 sequence is 15 residues long. The CDR3: CASSVGTGPQETQYF. CDR3 DNA: TGTGCCAGCAGCGTAGGGACAGGCCCCCAAGAGACCCAGTACTTC.

This chain uses TRBV5-1 with TRBJ2-5; D possibly uses TRBD1 or TRBD2 (5 bases each). V was shortened by 0 bases and J by 5 bases, with 14 bases between the two germline ends. CDR3 length: 15 amino acids. Germline loops: CDR1 SGHRS, CDR2 YFSETQ. CDR3 sequence (DNA): TGCGCCAGCAGCTTGGTGGGGGATAGGATCGAGACCCAGTACTTC. Protein: CASSLVGDRIETQYF.

This clonotype was seen ten or more times. The chain is built from TRBV18 and TRBJ1-1; no clear D gene. Germline loops: CDR1 KGHSH, CDR2 LQKENI. The CDR3 is made up of 13 amino acids. Trimming shortened V by 3 bases and J by 7 bases, and 12 bases separated the two germline ends. The chain's CDR3 is CASSPVSQHEAFF. As DNA, the CDR3 is TGTGCCAGCTCACCTGTATCTCAGCATGAAGCTTTCTTT.

V is TRBV4-2 and J is TRBJ1-1, with TRBD1 matching 7 bases. CDR1 and CDR2 (germline): LGHNA, YNFKEQ. The CDR3 has 15 amino acids. With 1 base clipped from V and 3 bases from J, the junction kept 5 bases outside the gene matches. This chain's CDR3 is CASSQGRQGDTEAFF. The DNA of the CDR3 is TGTGCCAGCAGCCAAGGGAGACAGGGCGACACTGAAGCTTTCTTT.

The chain uses TRBV20-1 and TRBJ1-2, with D unclear. The V end was cut by 3 bases, the J end by 0 bases, with 14 bases between. The CDR3 length is 15 residues. CDR1 and CDR2 (germline): DFQATT, SNEGSKA (reference sequence). The CDR3 DNA sequence: TGCAGTGCTAGCGTGAAGGGAGGTCCTAACTATGGCTACACCTTC. It yields the protein CSASVKGGPNYGYTF.

V usage is TRBV27 and J usage is TRBJ1-6, with D possibly being TRBD1 (6 bases). Trimming took off 8 bases at V and 8 bases at J, with 22 bases between the two ends. Per the germline V gene, CDR1 is MNHEY and CDR2 is SMNVEV (reference sequence). This CDR3 region has 16 residues. This CDR3 is CASSSGRGIKDSPLHF. CDR3 nucleotides: TGTGCCAGCTCCTCCGGGAGGGGGATTAAAGATTCACCCCTCCACTTT.

This clonotype was seen many times. The chain employs TRBV5-5 and TRBJ2-7, with TRBD1 as a possible D gene (5 bases). V shed 0 bases and J shed 3 bases, with 13 bases lying between them. The CDR3 length is 15 residues. Per the germline V gene, CDR1 is SGHKS and CDR2 is YYEKEE (reference sequence). The CDR3 region has the DNA TGTGCCAGCAGCTTGGTACACAGGCTTAGCTACGAGCAGTACTTC. Residues: CASSLVHRLSYEQYF. Full variable domain (rest looked up from reference TRBV5-5 and TRBJ2-7): DAGVTQSPTHLIKTRGQQVTLRCSPISGHKSVSWYQQVLGQGPQFIFQYYEKEERGRGNFPDRFSARQFPNYSSELNVNALLLGDSALYLCASSLVHRLSYEQYFGPGTRLTVT.

The genes are TRBV7-9 and TRBJ2-7; TRBD1 might be the D (6 bases). Germline V gene lookup returns CDR1 SEHNR and CDR2 FQNEAQ (reference sequence). This CDR3 is 16 amino acids long. V was shortened by 3 bases and J by 2 bases, with 17 bases between the two germline ends. CDR3 protein: CASSLGPRGGPYEQYF. CDR3 nucleotides: TGTGCCAGCAGCTTGGGTCCCCGAGGGGGACCCTACGAGCAGTACTTC.

The sample holds a few counts of this clonotype. The J gene is TRBJ1-2, the V gene TRBV7-3; 7 bases match TRBD1. The V gene's germline CDR1 is SGHTA and CDR2 FQGTGA. V shed 4 bases, J shed 10 bases, and the junction held 9 bases outside the gene matches. The length of the CDR3 is 13 residues. In DNA form, the CDR3 reads TGTGCCAGCAGCTCCTCGGACAGGTCGGCCTACACCTTC. It is translated as CASSSSDRSAYTF.

The chain employs TRBV7-2 and TRBJ2-1; 7 nucleotides agree with TRBD1. This CDR3 spans 13 amino acids. Per the germline V gene, CDR1 is SGHTA and CDR2 is FQGNSA. After removal of 6 bases from V and 8 bases from J, the junction contained 7 bases not matched to a gene. CDR3 sequence: CASRNDRADEQFF. The CDR3 DNA sequence: TGTGCCAGCAGAAATGACAGGGCGGATGAGCAGTTCTTC. Complete variable domain (other parts from reference TRBV7-2 and TRBJ2-1): GAGVSQSPSNKVTEKGKDVELRCDPISGHTALYWYRQSLGQGLEFLIYFQGNSAPDKSGLPSDRFSAERTGGSVSTLTIQRTQQEDSAVYLCASRNDRADEQFFGPGTRLTVL.

The V and J genes are TRBV30 and TRBJ1-2, with 7 bases identical to TRBD1. The CDR3 runs 11 residues. Per germline, CDR1 GTSNPN and CDR2 SVGIG (reference sequence). After removal of 1 base from V and 7 bases from J, the junction contained 0 bases not matched to a gene. CDR3 residues: CAWSAGGGYTF. CDR3 nucleotide sequence: TGTGCCTGGAGTGCAGGGGGTGGCTACACCTTC.